The 2 T cell receptor beta chains below were found in one sample sequenced in a study of identical twins listed by TCRdb under 2016. Receptors were amplified or captured by 5' RACE. TCRdb shows the sequencer as Illumina HiSeq 2000. The public sequencing data were trimmed at Q25 with fastp and processed into clonotypes with MiXCR by TCRdb, which kept only in-frame beta chains. Under each unique CDR3 protein, matching rows form one entry showing the most common genes and DNA. This sample comprises roughly 540,000 distinct CDR3 sequences, 20% to 25% of them detected only once. Around 0.9% of the sample is taken by the ten largest. Separately, the same data were catalogued under a study of T cells expressing NK-cell markers.

The sequencing sample was made of CD4+ T cells sorted from blood. Source of these receptors: a woman under 30 in good health.

This clonotype has a handful of counts. The chain uses TRBV3-1 and TRBJ2-1; D gene ambiguous. The length of the CDR3 is 11 residues. The V gene's germline CDR1 is LGHDT and CDR2 YNNKEL (reference sequence). V was trimmed by 0 bases and J by 12 bases, leaving 6 bases between them. In DNA form, the CDR3 reads TGTGCCAGCAGCCAAGATTGGCGGCAGTTCTTC. Encoded protein: CASSQDWRQFF.

The chain couples TRBV7-6 to TRBJ1-1, with D unclear. V lost 1 base, J lost 3 bases, and 9 bases lay in between. This CDR3 has 14 amino acids. The germline CDR1 and CDR2 sequences are SGHVS and FNYEAQ. The CDR3 loop reads CASSLGVRHTEAFF. The DNA for the CDR3 is TGTGCCAGCAGCTTAGGGGTTCGGCACACTGAAGCTTTCTTT. Full variable domain (rest looked up from reference TRBV7-6 and TRBJ1-1): GAGVSQSPRYKVTKRGQDVALRCDPISGHVSLYWYRQALGQGPEFLTYFNYEAQQDKSGLPNDRFSAERPEGSISTLTIQRTEQRDSAMYRCASSLGVRHTEAFFGQGTRLTVV.